One and the same sample provided the 19 T cell receptor beta chains below, sequenced in a study of T cell repertoires in cytomegalovirus infection (dated by TCRdb to between 2017 and 2020). TCRdb names Illumina HiSeq 1500 as the instrument used. TCRdb handled the public reads itself, with Q25 trimming in fastp and clone calling in MiXCR, and kept productive beta chains. Entries that share a CDR3 protein sequence are merged under the most common genes and DNA. This sample is represented by roughly 280,000 distinct CDR3 sequences; roughly 13% of them were singletons. Roughly 8.9% of the sample rests with the top ten. The specimen sequenced was PBMCs. The receptors originated from a human donor in good health (CMV status not recorded). Some clones in this sample may be carry-over from other donors' samples.

This chain links TRBV5-4 with TRBJ1-4; weak D call: TRBD1 (5 bases). This CDR3 is built from 13 residues. The V gene's germline CDR1 is SGHNT and CDR2 YYREEE (reference sequence). V lost 0 bases to trimming and J lost 8 bases, with 8 bases between them. CDR3 protein: CASSLAGREKLFF. Written as DNA, the CDR3 is TGTGCCAGCAGCTTGGCGGGACGGGAAAAACTGTTTTTT. Full variable domain (remainder filled in from reference TRBV5-4 and TRBJ1-4): ETGVTQSPTHLIKTRGQQVTLRCSSQSGHNTVSWYQQALGQGPQFIFQYYREEENGRGNFPPRFSGLQFPNYSSELNVNALELDDSALYLCASSLAGREKLFFGSGTQLSVL.

This clonotype has a count of ten or more. This chain connects TRBV7-2 to TRBJ1-6; no clear D gene. Trimming took 1 base from V and 7 from J, leaving 11 bases between them. The germline CDR1 and CDR2 sequences are SGHTA and FQGNSA. CDR3 size: 15 residues. CDR3 amino acids: CASSLVRGGNSPLHF. The CDR3 DNA sequence: TGTGCCAGCAGCTTAGTGCGGGGAGGGAATTCACCCCTCCACTTT.

This clonotype was recorded many times. This chain connects TRBV7-2 to TRBJ2-7; 8 bases align to TRBD1. Germline V gives CDR1 SGHTA, CDR2 FQGNSA. J gave up 6 bases and V 5 bases, and 12 bases lay outside the gene matches. CDR3 length: 15 residues. The CDR3 bases are TGTGCCAGCAGCACGTTCTCCGGGACAGGCGGCGAGCAGTACTTC. This sequence encodes CASSTFSGTGGEQYF.

The chain is built from TRBV6-5 and TRBJ2-3; 13 positions match TRBD2. V dropped 5 bases and J dropped 5; count of bases not matched to a gene: 7. The CDR3 is 16 amino acids. From germline, CDR1 is MNHEY and CDR2 SVGAGI. The DNA of the CDR3 is TGTGCCAGCAGTGAAGTACTAGCGGGGGGGCAAGATACGCAGTATTTT. This translates into CASSEVLAGGQDTQYF.

The chain joins TRBV11-2 to TRBJ1-1; D not certain. The CDR3 extends over 12 amino acids. The germline V gene has CDR1 SGHAT and CDR2 FQNNGV. Trimming took 2 bases from V and 5 from J, leaving 6 bases between them. CDR3 residues: CASSLKTTEAFF. CDR3 DNA: TGTGCCAGCAGCTTAAAAACGACTGAAGCTTTCTTT. Looking up the rest from reference TRBV11-2 and TRBJ1-1 gives the full variable domain: EAGVAQSPRYKIIEKRQSVAFWCNPISGHATLYWYQQILGQGPKLLIQFQNNGVVDDSQLPKDRFSAERLKGVDSTLKIQPAKLEDSAVYLCASSLKTTEAFFGQGTRLTVV.

In its sample, this clonotype was seen many times. The CDR3 loop is CASSSGLAGGLVTGELFF. In DNA, the CDR3 is TGCGCCAGCAGCTCGGGACTAGCGGGGGGCCTTGTCACCGGGGAGCTGTTTTTT. This sequence joins TRBV5-1 and TRBJ2-2, with TRBD2 matching over 15 bases. CDR1 SGHRS and CDR2 YFSETQ come from the germline V gene. The CDR3 contains 18 residues. V shed 3 bases, J shed 4 bases, and the junction held 7 bases outside the gene matches.

About this clonotype: A single base separates this from a much larger clone, so it may be a read error. The CDR3 here is CASSPRQF. In DNA form, the CDR3 reads TGTGCCAGCAGCCCGCGACAGTTT. The V gene is TRBV7-8, the J gene TRBJ1-1; D perhaps matches TRBD1 (5 bases). CDR3 length: 8 amino acids. The V gene's germline CDR1 is SGHVS and CDR2 FQNEAQ.

This clonotype was seen many times. This sequence joins TRBV7-2 and TRBJ1-5; D is perhaps TRBD1 (6 bases). V was trimmed by 6 bases and J by 11 bases, leaving 20 bases between them. The CDR3 runs to 14 residues. In germline, CDR1 is SGHTA, CDR2 FQGNSA. The CDR3 spells CASSLLGGGSTQHF. The CDR3 nucleotides read TGTGCCAGCAGTTTACTGGGAGGGGGAAGTACCCAGCATTTT.

This chain uses TRBV13 with TRBJ1-5, with a weak D call TRBD1 (5 bases). Trimming took off 3 bases at V and 3 bases at J, with 12 bases between the two ends. Germline V gives CDR1 PRHDT, CDR2 FYEKMQ (reference sequence). The CDR3 has 15 amino acids. The CDR3 nucleotides read TGTGCCAGCAGCTTGAGTAGGGGTTTCAATCAGCCCCAGCATTTT. It specifies CASSLSRGFNQPQHF.

V gene TRBV28 combines with J gene TRBJ1-2; tentatively, D is TRBD1 (6 bases). CDR1 is MDHEN, CDR2 SYDVKM, per germline. With 4 bases removed from V and 4 bases from J, the gap between germline ends came to 22 bases. The CDR3 covers 17 residues. Written as DNA, the CDR3 is TGTGCCAGCAGTTCCCCCGCGGGGGGCCAGAGGGGCTATGGCTACACCTTC. The encoded protein is CASSSPAGGQRGYGYTF.

Concerning this clonotype: The missing conserved phenylalanine or tryptophan at the end of this CDR3 makes a read error likely. The chain links TRBV7-8 to TRBJ2-7; 8 bases match TRBD1. V dropped 5 bases and J dropped 3; count of bases not matched to a gene: 12. Germline-derived CDR1 and CDR2 are SGHVS and FQNEAQ. CDR3 length: 16 residues. In DNA form, the CDR3 reads TGTGCCAGCAGCCCTTACCCTCGACAGGGGTTCTACGAGCAGTACTCC. Translating it yields CASSPYPRQGFYEQYS.

In its sample, this clonotype was seen many times. The V gene is TRBV7-2, the J gene TRBJ2-7; tentative D call: TRBD1 (6 bases). This CDR3 has 14 residues. The V gene lost 5 bases and the J gene lost 3 bases, with 14 bases spanning the gap. Germline values: CDR1 SGHTA, CDR2 FQGNSA. The CDR3 here is CASSPRARGYEQYF. The CDR3 DNA sequence: TGTGCCAGCAGCCCTCGGGCCAGGGGCTACGAGCAGTACTTC.

At least ten counts were recorded for this clonotype. V is TRBV7-2 and J is TRBJ2-6, with TRBD1 identical over 7 bases. This CDR3 is built from 22 residues. Germline trimming cut 0 bases from V and 1 base from J; bases unmatched to any gene: 18. CDR1 SGHTA and CDR2 FQGNSA come from the germline V gene. The CDR3 DNA reads TGTGCCAGCAGCTTAGCCTCAGGGGGAAGTTCCACCGGGTCATCTGGGGCCAACGTCCTGACTTTC. Protein sequence: CASSLASGGSSTGSSGANVLTF.

The genes are TRBV28 and TRBJ2-3; D not resolved. The germline V and J ends were trimmed by 7 bases and 0 bases, with 14 bases remaining between them. The CDR3 consists of 15 residues. CDR1 and CDR2 (germline): MDHEN, SYDVKM. The CDR3, as DNA: TGTGCCAGCAAGACCTTAGCAGCTAGCACAGATACGCAGTATTTT. Amino acid sequence: CASKTLAASTDTQYF.

CDR3: CASSTGLTTTEAFF. The CDR3 nucleotides read TGTGCCAGCAGCACGGGCCTTACGACCACTGAAGCTTTCTTT. This chain links TRBV6-6 with TRBJ1-1; D ambiguous. The CDR3 runs 14 residues. The V end was cut by 6 bases, the J end by 4 bases, with 15 bases between. Germline assignment: CDR1 MNHNY and CDR2 SVGAGI (reference sequence).

In its sample, this clonotype was seen a few times. V usage is TRBV27 and J usage is TRBJ1-6; D not certain. CDR1 is MNHEY and CDR2 is SMNVEV in the germline V gene (reference sequence). V was trimmed by 6 bases and J by 0 bases, leaving 12 bases between them. The CDR3 covers 16 residues. In nucleotides, the CDR3 is TGTGCCAGCAGGGATTGGGCGGGCTCCTATAATTCACCCCTCCACTTT. Residues: CASRDWAGSYNSPLHF.

At least ten counts were recorded for this clonotype. The V call is TRBV6-2 or TRBV6-3, the J call TRBJ2-1; D gene unclear. Germline assignment: CDR1 MNHEY and CDR2 SVGEGT. CDR3 length: 13 residues. Trimming took off 2 bases at V and 9 bases at J, with 11 bases between the two ends. CDR3 loop: CASSYGVVGEQFF. CDR3 sequence (DNA): TGTGCCAGCAGTTACGGAGTCGTCGGTGAGCAGTTCTTC.

This clonotype was seen only a few times. The J gene is TRBJ2-5, the V gene TRBV29-1, with 9 bases matching TRBD2. The J segment lost 5 bases and the V segment lost 6 bases, leaving 13 bases of the junction unmatched. This CDR3 contains 15 residues. The germline gives CDR1 SQVTM, CDR2 ANQGSEA. Here the CDR3 DNA reads TGCAGCGTCCGAGGACTAGCGACCGAGGGGGAGACCCAGTACTTC. It specifies CSVRGLATEGETQYF.

The chain has TRBV19 and TRBJ2-1; TRBD2 matches at 11 bases. Germline CDR1 reads LNHDA; CDR2 reads SQIVND (reference sequence). CDR3 size: 15 residues. Trimming cost V 7 bases and J 4 bases; bases outside gene matches: 6. Here the CDR3 DNA reads TGTGCCAGTAAAGGACTAGCGGGTCCTTACAATGAGCAGTTCTTC. It specifies CASKGLAGPYNEQFF.